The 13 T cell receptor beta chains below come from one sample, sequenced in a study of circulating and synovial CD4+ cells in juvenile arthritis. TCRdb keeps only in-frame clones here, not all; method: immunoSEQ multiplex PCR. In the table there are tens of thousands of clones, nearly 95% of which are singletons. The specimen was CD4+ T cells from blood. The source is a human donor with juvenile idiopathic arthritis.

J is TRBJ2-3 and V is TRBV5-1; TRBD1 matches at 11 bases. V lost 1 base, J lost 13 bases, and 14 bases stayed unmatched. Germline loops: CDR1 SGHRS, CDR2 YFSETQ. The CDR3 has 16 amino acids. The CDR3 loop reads CASSLSGTGGGSTEYF. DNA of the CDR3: TGCGCCAGCAGCTTGTCCGGGACAGGGGGTGGGAGCACTGAGTATTTT.

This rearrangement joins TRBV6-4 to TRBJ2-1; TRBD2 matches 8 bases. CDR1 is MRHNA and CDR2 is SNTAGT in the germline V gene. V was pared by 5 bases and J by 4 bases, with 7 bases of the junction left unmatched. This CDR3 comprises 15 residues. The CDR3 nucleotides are TGTGCCAGCAGTACAGCGGGAGACGGTTACAATGAGCAGTTCTTC. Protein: CASSTAGDGYNEQFF.

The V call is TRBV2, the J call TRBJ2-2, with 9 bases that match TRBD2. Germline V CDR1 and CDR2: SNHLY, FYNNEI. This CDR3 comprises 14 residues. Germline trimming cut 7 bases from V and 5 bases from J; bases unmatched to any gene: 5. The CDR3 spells CASIGTSTTGELFF. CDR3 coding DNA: TGTGCCAGCATCGGGACTAGCACAACCGGGGAGCTGTTTTTT.

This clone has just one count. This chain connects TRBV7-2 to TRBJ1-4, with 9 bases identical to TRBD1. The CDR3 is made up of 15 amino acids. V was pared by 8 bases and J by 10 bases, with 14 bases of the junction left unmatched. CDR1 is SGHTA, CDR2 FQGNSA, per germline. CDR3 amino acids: CASGQSGTGSGKLFF. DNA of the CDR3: TGTGCCAGCGGTCAATCCGGGACAGGGAGCGGAAAACTGTTTTTT.

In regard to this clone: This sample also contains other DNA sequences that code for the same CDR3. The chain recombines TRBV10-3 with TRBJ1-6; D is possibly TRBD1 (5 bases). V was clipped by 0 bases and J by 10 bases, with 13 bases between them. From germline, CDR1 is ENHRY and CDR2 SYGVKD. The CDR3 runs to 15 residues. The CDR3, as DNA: TGTGCCATCAGTGAGTCGGGAGGGGATCGGTCACCCCTCCACTTT. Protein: CAISESGGDRSPLHF.

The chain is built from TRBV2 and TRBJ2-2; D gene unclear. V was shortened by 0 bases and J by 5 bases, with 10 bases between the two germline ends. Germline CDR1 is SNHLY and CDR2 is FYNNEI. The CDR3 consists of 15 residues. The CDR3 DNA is TGTGCCAGCAGTGAAGCGGGCCAGCCAACCGGGGAGCTGTTTTTT. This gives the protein CASSEAGQPTGELFF.

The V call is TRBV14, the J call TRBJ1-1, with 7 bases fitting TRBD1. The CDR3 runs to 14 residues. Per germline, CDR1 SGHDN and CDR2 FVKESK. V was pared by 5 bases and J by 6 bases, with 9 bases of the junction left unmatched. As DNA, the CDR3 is TGTGCCAGCAGCTTCCTAAGGGGGACAGCTGAAGCTTTCTTT. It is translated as CASSFLRGTAEAFF.

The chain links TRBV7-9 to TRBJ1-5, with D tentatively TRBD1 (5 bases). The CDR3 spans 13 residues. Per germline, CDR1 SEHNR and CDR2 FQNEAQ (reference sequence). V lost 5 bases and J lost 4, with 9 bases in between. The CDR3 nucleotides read TGTGCCAGCAGCCCCGACAGTAATCAGCCCCAGCATTTT. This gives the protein CASSPDSNQPQHF.

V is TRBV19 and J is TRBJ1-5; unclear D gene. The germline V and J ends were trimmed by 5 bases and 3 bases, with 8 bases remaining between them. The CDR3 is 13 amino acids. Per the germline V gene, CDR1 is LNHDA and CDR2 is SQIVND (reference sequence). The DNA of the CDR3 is TGTGCCAGTAGTGGCAGTCTCAATCAGCCCCAGCATTTT. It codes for CASSGSLNQPQHF.

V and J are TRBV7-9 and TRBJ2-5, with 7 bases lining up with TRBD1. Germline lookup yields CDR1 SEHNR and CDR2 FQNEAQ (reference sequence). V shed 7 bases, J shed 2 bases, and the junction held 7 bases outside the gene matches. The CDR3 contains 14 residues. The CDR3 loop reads CASTWTGSQETQYF. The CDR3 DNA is TGTGCCAGCACCTGGACAGGATCTCAAGAGACCCAGTACTTC.

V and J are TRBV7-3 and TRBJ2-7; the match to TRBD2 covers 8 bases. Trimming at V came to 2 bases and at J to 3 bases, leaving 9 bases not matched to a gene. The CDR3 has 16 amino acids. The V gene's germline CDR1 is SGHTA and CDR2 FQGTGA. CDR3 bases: TGTGCCAGCAGCTTAGAGCCACTAGCGGAGATCTACGAGCAGTACTTC. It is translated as CASSLEPLAEIYEQYF.

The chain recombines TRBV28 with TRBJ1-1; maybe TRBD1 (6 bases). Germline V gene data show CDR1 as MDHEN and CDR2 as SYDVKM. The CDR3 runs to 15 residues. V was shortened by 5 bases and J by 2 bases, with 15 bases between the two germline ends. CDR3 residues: CASSLTPDSNTEAFF. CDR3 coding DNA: TGTGCCAGCAGTCTAACCCCGGACAGTAACACTGAAGCTTTCTTT.

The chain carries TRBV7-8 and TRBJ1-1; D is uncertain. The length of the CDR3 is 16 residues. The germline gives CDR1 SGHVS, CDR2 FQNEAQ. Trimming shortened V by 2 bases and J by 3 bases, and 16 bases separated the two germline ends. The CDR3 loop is CASSLIGGRSDTEAFF. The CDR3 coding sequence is TGTGCCAGCAGCTTAATAGGAGGAAGGTCCGACACTGAAGCTTTCTTT.